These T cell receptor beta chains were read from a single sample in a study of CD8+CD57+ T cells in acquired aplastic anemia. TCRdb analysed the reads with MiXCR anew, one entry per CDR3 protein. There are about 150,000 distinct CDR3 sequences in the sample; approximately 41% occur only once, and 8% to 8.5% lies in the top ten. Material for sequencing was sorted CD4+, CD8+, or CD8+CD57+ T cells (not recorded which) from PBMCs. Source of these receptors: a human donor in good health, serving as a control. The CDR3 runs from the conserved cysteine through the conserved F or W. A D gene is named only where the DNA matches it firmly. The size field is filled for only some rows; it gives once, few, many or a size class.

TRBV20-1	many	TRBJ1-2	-	CSASSLLRYGYTF	TGCAGTGCTAGCTCTCTACTGCGGTATGGCTACACCTTC
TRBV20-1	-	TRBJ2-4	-	CSARDYRNIQYF	TGCAGTGCTAGAGATTACCGAAACATTCAGTACTTC
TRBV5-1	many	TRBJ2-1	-	CASSPPGQMGLSEQFF	TGCGCCAGCAGCCCACCCGGGCAGATGGGCCTCAGTGAGCAGTTCTTC
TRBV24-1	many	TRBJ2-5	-	CATSETGTEETQYF	TGTGCCACCAGTGAGACCGGGACCGAAGAGACCCAGTACTTC
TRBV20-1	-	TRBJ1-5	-	CSARPGGSNQPQHF	TGCAGTGCTAGACCGGGGGGAAGCAATCAGCCCCAGCATTTT
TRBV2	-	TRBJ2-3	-	CASSVAGEVRNTQYF	TGTGCCAGCAGCGTAGCTGGGGAGGTTCGTAATACGCAGTATTTT
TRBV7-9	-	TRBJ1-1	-	CASSPSGGGWTEAFF	TGTGCCAGCAGCCCTTCAGGAGGCGGATGGACTGAAGCTTTCTTT
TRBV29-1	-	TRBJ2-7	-	CSVTRAVPPYEQYF	TGCAGCGTAACCCGGGCAGTCCCCCCCTACGAGCAGTACTTC
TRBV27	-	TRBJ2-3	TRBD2	CAGRPSGRRLGDTQYF	TGTGCCGGCAGGCCTAGCGGGAGGCGATTGGGGGATACGCAGTATTTT
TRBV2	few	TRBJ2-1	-	CASSKITTGSWYNEQFF	TGTGCCAGCAGTAAGATTACTACCGGGAGTTGGTACAATGAGCAGTTCTTC